The 27 T cell receptor beta chains presented below share a single source sample, sequenced in a study of blood T cell repertoires in COVID-19. Assay: immunoSEQ multiplex PCR; the TCRdb copy retains only in-frame clones and omits some. The table shows about 150,000 clones, with over 60% occurring only once. The sequenced material came from peripheral blood. Receptors were obtained from an older man with acute or convalescent COVID-19.

As concerns this clone: Its ends do not fully match the called genes, so a read error is possible. The chain carries TRBV7-3 and TRBJ1-1, with TRBD1 matching over 11 bases. The CDR3 spans 13 residues. Germline-derived CDR1 and CDR2 are SGHTA and FQGTGA. DNA of the CDR3: TGTGCCAGCAGCCAGGGACAGGGGGAAGGGGCTGTCTTT. Translated: CASSQGQGEGAVF.

The chain has TRBV5-6 and TRBJ1-5; 8 positions agree with TRBD1. Trimming removed 3 bases from V and 6 bases from J; junction bases left unmatched: 5. CDR1 and CDR2 (germline): SGHDT, YYEEEE. This CDR3 is 14 amino acids long. The CDR3 loop is CASSSGGWSQPQHF. In nucleotides, the CDR3 is TGTGCCAGCAGCTCAGGGGGCTGGAGTCAGCCCCAGCATTTT.

The rearrangement uses TRBV30 and TRBJ1-2, with 7 bases identical to TRBD1. Germline CDR1 reads GTSNPN; CDR2 reads SVGIG (reference sequence). V lost 3 bases, J lost 8 bases, and 9 bases stayed unmatched. The CDR3 totals 13 residues. The CDR3 DNA follows: TGTGCCTGGAGGGCAGGGGGAGTGGGGGGCTACACCTTC. Amino acids: CAWRAGGVGGYTF.

The chain joins TRBV7-3 to TRBJ2-2; maybe TRBD1 (7 bases). Per germline, CDR1 SGHTA and CDR2 FQGTGA. The CDR3 runs 13 residues. V was shortened by 4 bases and J by 7 bases, with 10 bases between the two germline ends. Written as DNA, the CDR3 is TGTGCCAGCAGCTCAGGGGGGAGCGGGGAGCTGTTTTTT. Its translation is CASSSGGSGELFF.

The chain carries TRBV19 and TRBJ1-2; 8 positions match TRBD1. Germline V CDR1 and CDR2: LNHDA, SQIVND (reference sequence). The CDR3 sequence is 15 residues long. V lost 2 bases to trimming and J lost 8 bases; unmatched junction nucleotides: 10. The DNA for the CDR3 is TGTGCCAGTAGTATATATCCCGGACAGGGAGGGGGCTACACCTTC. It codes for CASSIYPGQGGGYTF.

This clone occurred many times. This chain joins TRBV27 and TRBJ1-1, with 11 bases lining up with TRBD1. J gave up 13 bases and V 7 bases, and 14 bases lay outside the gene matches. This CDR3 is 14 amino acids long. Germline-derived CDR1 and CDR2 are MNHEY and SMNVEV (reference sequence). The CDR3 nucleotides read TGTGCCAGCACCCCTTCCGTTCGGGGACAGGGGGTTTTCTTT. As protein: CASTPSVRGQGVFF.

The genes are TRBV19 and TRBJ1-1, with 8 nucleotides matching TRBD1. Trimming removed 4 bases from V and 2 bases from J; junction bases left unmatched: 3. CDR1 and CDR2 from the germline V gene are LNHDA and SQIVND (reference sequence). CDR3 length: 14 amino acids. The DNA for the CDR3 is TGTGCCAGTAGTAAAGGACAGGGTAACACTGAAGCTTTCTTT. Translated, it gives CASSKGQGNTEAFF. Variable domain in full (rest from reference TRBV19 and TRBJ1-1): DGGITQSPKYLFRKEGQNVTLSCEQNLNHDAMYWYRQDPGQGLRLIYYSQIVNDFQKGDIAEGYSVSREKKESFPLTVTSAQKNPTAFYLCASSKGQGNTEAFFGQGTRLTVV.

V gene TRBV2 combines with J gene TRBJ1-2, with 8 positions matching TRBD1. The CDR3 has 12 amino acids. V lost 11 bases to trimming and J lost 9 bases; unmatched junction nucleotides: 11. CDR1 SNHLY and CDR2 FYNNEI come from the germline V gene. The CDR3 loop reads CAARRTGPSYTF. The CDR3 DNA reads TGTGCCGCACGGCGGACAGGGCCAAGCTACACCTTC.

Notes on this clone: A junction end diverges from the germline sequence, so it may reflect a read error. The same CDR3 can be traced to other DNA sequences in this sample. The rearrangement joins TRBV3-1 (or the pseudogene TRBV3-2) to TRBJ1-6; 8 positions agree with TRBD1. The CDR3 consists of 15 residues. Germline V gives CDR1 LGHDT, CDR2 YNNKEL (reference sequence). In DNA, the CDR3 is TGTGCTAGCAGCCAAGGGTCCACAGGGGGTTCACCCCTCCACTTT. Amino acid sequence: CASSQGSTGGSPLHF.

The rearrangement joins TRBV6-5 to TRBJ2-1; TRBD1 matches 8 bases. The length of the CDR3 is 14 residues. Germline V gene lookup returns CDR1 MNHEY and CDR2 SVGAGI. V shed 7 bases and J 5 bases; nucleotides not matched to a gene: 7. In DNA, the CDR3 is TGTGCCAGCACACGGACAGGGACGAACAATGAGCAGTTCTTC. This encodes CASTRTGTNNEQFF.

This clone was observed a few times. V usage is TRBV19 and J usage is TRBJ1-5; 7 bases fit TRBD1. Germline values: CDR1 LNHDA, CDR2 SQIVND (reference sequence). The ends lost 1 base at V and 15 bases at J; junction bases unmatched: 6. The CDR3 consists of 12 residues. CDR3 residues: CASSIVGQAPHF. As DNA, the CDR3 is TGTGCCAGTAGTATAGTCGGACAGGCACCGCATTTT.

The chain couples TRBV11-2 to TRBJ1-1; D might be TRBD1 (6 bases). The CDR3 has 13 residues. Germline lookup yields CDR1 SGHAT and CDR2 FQNNGV. Trimming took off 5 bases at V and 2 bases at J, with 9 bases between the two ends. The CDR3, as DNA: TGTGCCAGCAGCCGGGGACAAAACACTGAAGCTTTCTTT. This sequence encodes CASSRGQNTEAFF.

This clone was observed a handful of times. The chain joins TRBV29-1 to TRBJ1-2, with TRBD1 matching over 7 bases. The ends lost 7 bases at V and 3 bases at J; junction bases unmatched: 5. The CDR3 spans 12 residues. Germline CDR1 reads SQVTM; CDR2 reads ANQGSEA. The CDR3 reads CSGRDRDYGYTF. CDR3 nucleotides: TGCAGCGGGAGGGACAGAGACTATGGCTACACCTTC.

Many counts were recorded for this clone. V gene TRBV2 combines with J gene TRBJ1-5, with 11 bases identical to TRBD1. Trimming took 6 bases from V and 2 from J; bases not matched to a gene: 9. This CDR3 is built from 17 residues. CDR1 SNHLY and CDR2 FYNNEI come from the germline V gene. The CDR3 here is CASSPGGQGDGNQPQHF. The CDR3 nucleotides read TGTGCCAGCAGCCCCGGGGGACAGGGGGACGGCAATCAGCCCCAGCATTTT.

The rearrangement joins TRBV5-1 to TRBJ2-5; 8 bases are shared with TRBD1. Trimming at V came to 0 bases and at J to 4 bases, leaving 8 bases not matched to a gene. Germline V gene data show CDR1 as SGHRS and CDR2 as YFSETQ. The CDR3 totals 16 residues. The CDR3 coding sequence is TGCGCCAGCAGCTTGGGGCAGGGGGCTTCGGTAGAGACCCAGTACTTC. The encoded protein is CASSLGQGASVETQYF.

The J gene is TRBJ2-5, the V gene TRBV29-1; possibly TRBD2 for D (6 bases). The CDR3 length is 13 residues. V lost 7 bases and J lost 2, with 14 bases in between. The germline V gene has CDR1 SQVTM and CDR2 ANQGSEA. The CDR3: CSGGVGLQETQYF. The CDR3 DNA follows: TGCAGCGGGGGGGTCGGGTTACAAGAGACCCAGTACTTC.

About this clone itself: Other nucleotide sequences in the sample specify the same CDR3. This sequence joins TRBV5-1 and TRBJ1-1; perhaps TRBD1 as D (6 bases). Germline CDR1 SGHRS, CDR2 YFSETQ. V lost 4 bases to trimming and J lost 8 bases, with 15 bases between them. The CDR3 runs to 13 residues. DNA of the CDR3: TGCGCCAGCAGCCGGACTGGTGGGACAGAAGCTTTCTTT. Its protein product is CASSRTGGTEAFF.

The chain uses TRBV7-2 and TRBJ2-5; 9 positions match TRBD2. The CDR3 totals 15 residues. Germline assignment: CDR1 SGHTA and CDR2 FQGNSA. J lost 2 bases, V lost 6 bases, and 7 bases had no gene match. CDR3 DNA: TGTGCCAGCAGTCTATCTAGCGGGGCTCAAGAGACCCAGTACTTC. It codes for CASSLSSGAQETQYF.

This CDR3 reads CASSLSGSEQFF. The DNA for the CDR3 is TGTGCCAGCAGCTTATCAGGGTCTGAGCAGTTCTTC. The chain has TRBV7-2 and TRBJ2-1; a possible D gene is TRBD1 (5 bases). The CDR3 consists of 12 residues. Trimming removed 2 bases at V and 9 bases at J, with 8 bases between. Germline CDR1 SGHTA, CDR2 FQGNSA.

This clone was detected a few times. The chain combines TRBV27 with TRBJ1-3; D gene ambiguous. Trimming pared 10 bases from V and 5 bases from J, leaving 9 bases between. The CDR3 is 11 amino acids. Germline V gene data show CDR1 as MNHEY and CDR2 as SMNVEV (reference sequence). This CDR3 reads CATKARNTIYF. The CDR3 region has the DNA TGTGCCACCAAAGCCCGAAACACCATATATTTT.

The rearrangement joins TRBV3-1 (or the pseudogene TRBV3-2) to TRBJ2-2; TRBD1 might be the D (6 bases). Germline CDR1 LGHDT, CDR2 YNNKEL (reference sequence). The ends were cut back, 0 bases at V and 0 bases at J, with 8 bases in the middle. The length of the CDR3 is 16 residues. The CDR3 spells CASSQEAGANTGELFF. CDR3 in DNA: TGTGCCAGCAGCCAAGAGGCAGGGGCGAACACCGGGGAGCTGTTTTTT.

The sample holds many counts of this clone. This chain uses TRBV7-2 with TRBJ1-1; 8 positions match TRBD1. Germline trimming cut 4 bases from V and 4 bases from J; bases unmatched to any gene: 5. CDR1 and CDR2 (germline): SGHTA, FQGNSA. CDR3 length: 14 residues. CDR3 sequence: CASSSRGLSTEAFF. CDR3 DNA: TGTGCCAGCAGCTCCAGGGGGCTCAGCACTGAAGCTTTCTTT.

The CDR3 loop is CASTVGTGGPYYGYTF. CDR3 nucleotide sequence: TGCGCCAGCACCGTGGGGACAGGGGGCCCTTACTATGGCTACACCTTC. The chain has TRBV5-1 and TRBJ1-2, with 12 bases aligning to TRBD1. This CDR3 region has 16 residues. Trimming cost V 6 bases and J 3 bases; bases outside gene matches: 9. Germline CDR1 SGHRS, CDR2 YFSETQ.

This CDR3 reads CASSLPPGDTQYF. The CDR3 bases are TGTGCCAGCAGCCTCCCCCCGGGGGATACGCAGTATTTT. The V call is TRBV7-9, the J call TRBJ2-3, with D perhaps matching TRBD2 (5 bases). Trimming took off 5 bases at V and 6 bases at J, with 12 bases between the two ends. The CDR3 totals 13 residues. Germline V gene sequence: CDR1 SEHNR, CDR2 FQNEAQ (reference sequence). The full variable domain, with the rest looked up from reference TRBV7-9 and TRBJ2-3, is DTGVSQNPRHKITKRGQNVTFRCDPISEHNRLYWYRQTLGQGPEFLTYFQNEAQLEKSRLLSDRFSAERPKGSFSTLEIQRTEQGDSAMYLCASSLPPGDTQYFGPGTRLTVL.

The chain carries TRBV5-1 and TRBJ1-5; TRBD1 is a possible D gene (6 bases). CDR3 length equals 15 residues. In germline, CDR1 is SGHRS, CDR2 YFSETQ. Trimming removed 0 bases from V and 6 bases from J, with 13 bases in between. The DNA for the CDR3 is TGCGCCAGCAGCTTGGACAGGGATTTGGGTCAGCCCCAGCATTTT. This gives the protein CASSLDRDLGQPQHF.

CDR3 protein: CAISERSGQGAGEAFF. The CDR3 nucleotides are TGTGCCATCAGTGAGAGGTCGGGACAGGGGGCAGGTGAAGCTTTCTTT. The genes are TRBV10-3 and TRBJ1-1, with 12 bases aligning to TRBD1. J lost 7 bases, V lost 2 bases, and 8 bases had no gene match. Germline CDR1 and CDR2: ENHRY and SYGVKD. This CDR3 region has 16 residues.

The V call is TRBV30, the J call TRBJ2-2; TRBD1 might be the D (6 bases). With 3 bases removed from V and 0 bases from J, the gap between germline ends came to 14 bases. This CDR3 region has 16 residues. Germline CDR1 reads GTSNPN; CDR2 reads SVGIG (reference sequence). CDR3 amino acids: CAWSDRRTANTGELFF. The CDR3 DNA reads as TGTGCCTGGAGCGACCGAAGGACAGCGAACACCGGGGAGCTGTTTTTT.